This TCR beta chain appears in the sequencing data of a study of blood T cell repertoires in COVID-19. Across the study: COVID-19 samples, acute and convalescent, were from the United States, Italy and Spain.

In the original workflow: Using reference gene primer amplification, nucleated cell counts were estimated. TCRdb keeps only in-frame clones here, not all; method: immunoSEQ multiplex PCR. Clone size and V and J calls were adopted from that table, with D and trimming inferred from the DNA. This table holds 180,000 or so clones, approximately 80% found once. Patients in Seattle were enrolled during active infection, then followed longitudinally. Material for sequencing was peripheral blood. The clonotype originates from a woman aged 35 to 49 with COVID-19, enrolled during active disease.

CDR3 coding DNA: TGTGCCAGCAGTGAAGACAGGGGAGTTTGGTATGGCTACACCTTC. This codes for CASSEDRGVWYGYTF. The chain employs TRBV6-1 and TRBJ1-2, with TRBD1 matching over 7 bases. Germline V gene sequence: CDR1 MNHNS, CDR2 SASEGT. J was trimmed by 5 bases and V by 1 base; bases with no gene match: 7. The CDR3 is made up of 15 amino acids.